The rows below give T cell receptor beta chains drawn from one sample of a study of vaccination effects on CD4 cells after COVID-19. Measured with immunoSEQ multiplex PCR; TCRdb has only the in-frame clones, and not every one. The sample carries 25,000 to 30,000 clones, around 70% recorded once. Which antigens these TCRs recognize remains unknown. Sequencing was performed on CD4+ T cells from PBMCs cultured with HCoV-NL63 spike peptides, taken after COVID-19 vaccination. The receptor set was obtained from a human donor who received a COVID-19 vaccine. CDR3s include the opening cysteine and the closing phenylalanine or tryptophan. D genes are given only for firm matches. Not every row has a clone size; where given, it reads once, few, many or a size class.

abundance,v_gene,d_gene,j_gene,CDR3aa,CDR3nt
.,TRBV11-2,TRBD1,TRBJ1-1,CASSGTGWAGEAFF,TGTGCCAGCAGCGGGACAGGTTGGGCTGGTGAAGCTTTCTTT
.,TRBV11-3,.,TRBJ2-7,CASSFRASSEQYF,TGTGCCAGCAGCTTTCGCGCTAGTTCCGAGCAGTACTTC
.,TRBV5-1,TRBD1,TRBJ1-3,CASSFQGVGNTIYF,TGCGCCAGCAGCTTTCAGGGGGTAGGAAACACCATATATTTT
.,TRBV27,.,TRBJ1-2,CASSLTGYGYGYTF,TGTGCCAGCAGTCTTACAGGGTATGGCTATGGCTACACCTTC
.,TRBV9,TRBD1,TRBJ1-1,CASSVEGGRDTEAFF,TGTGCCAGCAGCGTAGAAGGGGGCCGGGACACTGAAGCTTTCTTT
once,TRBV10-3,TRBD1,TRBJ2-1,CAISGTGFNEQFF,TGTGCCATCAGTGGGACAGGGTTTAATGAGCAGTTCTTC
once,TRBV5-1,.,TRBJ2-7,CASSLGRALDEQYF,TGCGCCAGCAGCCTAGGTAGGGCTCTGGACGAGCAGTACTTC
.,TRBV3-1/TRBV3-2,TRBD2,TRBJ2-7,CASSQSTSGGAVQYF,TGTGCCAGCAGCCAAAGCACTAGCGGGGGAGCGGTGCAGTACTTC
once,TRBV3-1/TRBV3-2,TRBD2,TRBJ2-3,CASSRRGGLLTDTQYF,TGTGCCAGCAGCCGGCGGGGGGGTCTTCTCACAGATACGCAGTATTTT
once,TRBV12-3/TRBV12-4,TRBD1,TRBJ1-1,CASSRTGLGLTFF,TGTGCCAGCAGCCGGACAGGGTTGGGGTTAACTTTCTTT
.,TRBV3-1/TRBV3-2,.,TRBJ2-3,CASSYSGSSDTQYF,TGTGCCAGCAGTTACAGCGGTTCCTCAGATACGCAGTATTTT
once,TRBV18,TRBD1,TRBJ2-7,CASRSGTGAEEQYF,TGTGCCAGCCGAAGCGGGACAGGGGCTGAAGAGCAGTACTTC
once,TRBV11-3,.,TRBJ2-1,CASSLEWGAQNEQFF,TGTGCCAGCAGCTTAGAATGGGGGGCGCAGAATGAGCAGTTCTTC
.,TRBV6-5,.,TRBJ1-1,CASSSRGSQKNTEAFF,TGTGCCAGCAGTTCCCGGGGATCCCAAAAGAACACTGAAGCTTTCTTT
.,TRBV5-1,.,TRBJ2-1,CASSLFSASSYNEQFF,TGCGCCAGCAGCTTGTTCAGCGCGAGCTCCTACAATGAGCAGTTCTTC
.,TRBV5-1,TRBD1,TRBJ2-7,CASSLPGTGGWSYEQYF,TGCGCCAGCAGTTTGCCGGGGACAGGGGGTTGGTCCTACGAGCAGTACTTC
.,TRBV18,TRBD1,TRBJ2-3,CASSLEQGADTQYF,TGTGCCAGCTCACTAGAACAGGGGGCAGATACGCAGTATTTT
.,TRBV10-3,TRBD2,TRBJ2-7,CAISERTGGRDEQYF,TGTGCCATCAGTGAGAGGACGGGGGGGCGGGACGAGCAGTACTTC
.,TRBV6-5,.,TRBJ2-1,CASSRLGGYNEQFF,TGTGCCAGCAGTCGCCTAGGGGGCTACAATGAGCAGTTCTTC
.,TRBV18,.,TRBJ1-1,CASSADSENTEAFF,TGTGCCAGCTCAGCGGACAGCGAGAACACTGAAGCTTTCTTT
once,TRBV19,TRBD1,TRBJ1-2,CASQQRTGRGYTF,TGTGCCAGCCAACAACGGACAGGGCGGGGCTACACCTTC
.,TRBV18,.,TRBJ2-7,CASSPNYEQYF,TGTGCCAGCTCACCTAACTACGAGCAGTACTTC
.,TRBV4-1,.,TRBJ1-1,CASSQTGQTNTEAFF,TGCGCCAGCAGCCAAACAGGACAGACGAACACTGAAGCTTTCTTT
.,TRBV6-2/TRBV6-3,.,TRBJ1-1,CASSWSAYTEAFF,TGTGCCAGCAGTTGGTCAGCCTACACTGAAGCTTTCTTT
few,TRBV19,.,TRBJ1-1,CASSGAVRFNTEAFF,TGTGCCAGTAGTGGGGCCGTGCGGTTTAACACTGAAGCTTTCTTT
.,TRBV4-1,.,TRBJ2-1,CASSRDPFYEQFF,TGCGCCAGCAGCCGAGACCCCTTCTATGAGCAGTTCTTC
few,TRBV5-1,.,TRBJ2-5,CASSLKEQETQYF,TGCGCCAGCAGCTTGAAAGAACAAGAGACCCAGTACTTC
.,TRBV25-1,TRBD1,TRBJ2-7,CASSELGQGAGEQYF,TGTGCCAGCAGTGAATTGGGGCAGGGGGCAGGCGAGCAGTACTTC
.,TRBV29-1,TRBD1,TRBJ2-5,CSLGQGNVETQYF,TGCAGCTTAGGACAGGGAAATGTGGAGACCCAGTACTTC
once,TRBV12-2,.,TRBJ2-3,CASRLGPVATSGGLRYTDTQYF,TGTGCAAGTCGCTTAGGCCCTGTTGCTACTAGCGGGGGGCTCCGATACACAGATACGCAGTATTTT
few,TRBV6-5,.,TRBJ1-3,CASSYYSHAGNTIYF,TGTGCCAGCAGTTACTACAGCCACGCCGGAAACACCATATATTTT
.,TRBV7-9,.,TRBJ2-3,CASSSTTDTQYF,TGTGCCAGCAGCTCGACCACAGATACGCAGTATTTT
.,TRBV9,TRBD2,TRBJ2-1,CASSPRTSGGASGYNEQFF,TGTGCCAGCAGCCCAAGGACTAGCGGGGGGGCATCGGGGTATAATGAGCAGTTCTTC
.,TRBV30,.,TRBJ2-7,CAWSSGGYEQYF,TGTGCCTGGAGTAGCGGCGGCTACGAGCAGTACTTC
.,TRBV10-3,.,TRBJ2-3,CAMGISGLGPDTQYF,TGTGCCATGGGGATCTCCGGGTTGGGGCCAGATACGCAGTATTTT
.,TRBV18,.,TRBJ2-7,CASSRGTASYEQYF,TGTGCCAGCTCCAGAGGGACGGCCTCCTACGAGCAGTACTTC
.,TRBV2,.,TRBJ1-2,CASSEPGANYGYTF,TGTGCCAGCAGTGAGCCGGGAGCTAACTATGGCTACACCTTC
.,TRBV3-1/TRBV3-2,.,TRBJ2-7,CASSQTVYEQYF,TGTGCCAGCAGCCAAACTGTCTACGAGCAGTACTTC
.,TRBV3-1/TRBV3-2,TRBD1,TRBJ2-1,CASSQGAGGRNEQFF,TGTGCCAGCAGCCAAGGGGCAGGGGGCCGCAATGAGCAGTTCTTC
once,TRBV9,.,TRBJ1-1,CASSDRGGKGPAEAFF,TGTGCCAGCAGCGATCGGGGCGGGAAAGGGCCAGCGGAAGCTTTCTTT
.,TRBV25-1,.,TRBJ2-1,CASSEAGGIVSDEQFF,TGTGCCAGCAGTGAAGCTGGGGGAATAGTATCCGATGAGCAGTTCTTC
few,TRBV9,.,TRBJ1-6,CASSARDFRSRNSPLHF,TGTGCCAGCAGCGCTCGGGACTTCCGATCGCGTAATTCACCCCTCCACTTT
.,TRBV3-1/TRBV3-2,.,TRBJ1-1,CASSQAGGPNTEAFF,TGTGCCAGCAGCCAAGCCGGAGGACCGAACACTGAAGCTTTCTTT
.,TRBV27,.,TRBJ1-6,CASSSPDRFNSPLHF,TGTGCCAGCAGTTCCCCCGACAGGTTTAATTCACCCCTCCACTTT
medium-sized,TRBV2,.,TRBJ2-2,CASSESLGTTGELFF,TGTGCCAGCAGTGAATCTCTGGGTACCACCGGGGAGCTGTTTTTT